One TCR beta chain is described in this entry. Its specificity is not known. The CDR3 extends over 12 amino acids. The V gene lost 8 bases and the J gene lost 2 bases, with 9 bases spanning the gap. Germline V CDR1 and CDR2: SEHNR, FQNEAQ (reference sequence). This sample is drawn from a study of cytomegalovirus exposure and HLA in healthy donors. Study-wide context: An early data release held approximately 85 million unique TCRs from HLA-typed donors. Overall study results and limits: HLA allele associations emerged for roughly 17,000 TCR beta sequences in a later analysis, at 0.05 false discovery rate.

A multiplex PCR was run with 60 Vbeta primers and 13 Jbeta primers. The assay was immunoSEQ multiplex PCR, and TCRdb's table has in-frame clones only and misses some. The repertoire includes around 220,000 clones, about 75% of them detected once, and 1.5% to 2% sits in the top ten. Unrecorded immune exposure was likely among donors, who were nominally healthy when sampled. This receptor was identified in a man aged 18 to 29 in good health and CMV-seronegative. Sequenced sample: PBMCs. The genes are TRBV7-9 and TRBJ1-1; a weak D match, TRBD1 (6 bases). The CDR3 loop reads CASLGGNTEAFF. CDR3 DNA: TGTGCCAGCCTAGGGGGAAACACTGAAGCTTTCTTT.